The source of this TCR beta chain is a study of PD-1 blockade in classical Hodgkin lymphoma. Study findings and constraints: Reasons behind the repertoire differences stay unclear, perhaps disease activity or earlier therapy. Researchers reported that CD4+ TCR diversity, though not CD8+, rose significantly by C4D1.

The time point denotes: cycle 4 day 1 (C4D1), after five to seven weeks of nivolumab. Every patient had relapsed following autologous stem cell transplantation, and cohorts differed in brentuximab vedotin exposure. Sequencing was performed with immunoSEQ multiplex PCR; in TCRdb, only in-frame clones are kept and a portion is missing. The sample has fewer than 100,000 clones; roughly 91% are singletons. The trim removed 5 bases at V and 2 bases at J, leaving 18 bases unmatched. Germline V gene lookup returns CDR1 SGHTA and CDR2 FQGTGA. This CDR3 contains 19 residues. Concerning this clone itself: Antigen: not known.

The chain is built from TRBV7-3 and TRBJ2-1, with 7 bases identical to TRBD2. The TCR originated in a human donor with classical Hodgkin lymphoma. The sample consisted of peripheral blood mononuclear cells (PBMCs), taken before the fourth cycle of nivolumab. The CDR3 here is CASSRPVAGRSITYNEQFF. CDR3 DNA sequence: TGTGCCAGCAGCCGACCCGTAGCGGGCCGGAGTATCACCTACAATGAGCAGTTCTTC. Using reference TRBV7-3 and TRBJ2-1 for the parts outside the CDR3, the full variable domain is GAGVSQTPSNKVTEKGKYVELRCDPISGHTALYWYRQSLGQGPEFLIYFQGTGAADDSGLPNDRFFAVRPEGSVSTLKIQRTERGDSAVYLCASSRPVAGRSITYNEQFFGPGTRLTVL.